These 2 T cell receptor beta chains share one sample of origin, sequenced in a study of early T cells in non-severe SARS-CoV-2 infection. TCRdb re-analysed the 5' RACE reads in MiXCR, keeping a single row per CDR3 protein. The sample holds some 100,000 distinct CDR3 sequences, about 14% seen once. Sequenced input: whole blood. The receptors derive from an adult who was a healthcare worker with PCR-confirmed SARS-CoV-2 infection or an uninfected control (not recorded which).

The J gene is TRBJ1-5, the V gene TRBV27; 7 bases are shared with TRBD1. This CDR3 has 15 residues. V gave up 5 bases and J gave up 2 bases; unmatched junction bases: 6. CDR1 is MNHEY and CDR2 is SMNVEV in the germline V gene (reference sequence). The CDR3 region is CASSPGGGGNQPQHF. CDR3 in DNA: TGTGCCAGCAGTCCAGGGGGAGGAGGCAATCAGCCCCAGCATTTT.

This chain uses TRBV3-1 with TRBJ1-2; 7 nucleotides line up with TRBD1. V was pared by 1 base and J by 3 bases, with 8 bases of the junction left unmatched. CDR1 and CDR2 from the germline V gene are LGHDT and YNNKEL (reference sequence). The CDR3 consists of 16 residues. DNA for the CDR3: TGTGCCAGCAGCCAAGTCGGAGGGGGCGCGGACTATGGCTACACCTTC. Its translation is CASSQVGGGADYGYTF.